Given below is one T cell receptor (beta chain) in context. CDR3 size: 15 residues. Germline CDR1 and CDR2: ENHRY and SYGVKD. Trimming pared 2 bases from V and 4 bases from J, leaving 14 bases between. This record comes from a study of long-term antiretroviral therapy in people with HIV. Researchers ran immunoSEQ v3.0 at survey level. Clones were sequenced by immunoSEQ multiplex PCR, and TCRdb holds only the in-frame ones, with some missing. The data hold 30,000 to 40,000 clones, with about four fifths observed a single time. This clonotype was sampled from a man younger than 35 with HIV. The specimen comprised unsorted PBMCs, sampled 1.9 years after starting antiretroviral therapy. The rearrangement joins TRBV10-3 to TRBJ2-5; possibly TRBD1 or TRBD2 for D (5 bases each). For the CDR3, the DNA is TGTGCCATCAGTGAGATTCCGGGACCGGGAGAGACCCAGTACTTC. Translating it yields CAISEIPGPGETQYF.